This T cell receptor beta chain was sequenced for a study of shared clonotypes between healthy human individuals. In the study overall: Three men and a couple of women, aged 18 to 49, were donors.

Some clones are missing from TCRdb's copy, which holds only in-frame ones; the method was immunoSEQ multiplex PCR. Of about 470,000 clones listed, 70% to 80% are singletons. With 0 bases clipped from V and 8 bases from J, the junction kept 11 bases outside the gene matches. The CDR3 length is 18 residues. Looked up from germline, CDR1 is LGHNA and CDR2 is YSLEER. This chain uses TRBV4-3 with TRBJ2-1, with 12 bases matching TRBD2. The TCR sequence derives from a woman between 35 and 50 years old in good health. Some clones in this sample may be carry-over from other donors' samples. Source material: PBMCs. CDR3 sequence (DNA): TGCGCCAGCAGCCAAGAATACACTCTAGCGGGAGGGCCTGATGAGCAGTTCTTC. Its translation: CASSQEYTLAGGPDEQFF.